This T cell receptor (beta chain) was observed in a study of Graves' ophthalmopathy and Graves' hyperthyroidism. Overall study context: Before any treatment, peripheral blood was taken at the initial diagnosis. Study results and limitations: Detection in blood was also observed for most expanded thyroid clonotypes above 0.001 frequency.

All donors with ophthalmopathy were recorded as having moderate-to-severe activity, CAS ≥3, NOSPECS ≥4 and a duration under 3 months. The diagnostic workup employed clinical symptoms, serum thyroxine, TRAb, thyroid ultrasound and orbital computed tomography. This clonotype was found a few times. The antigen remains unidentified. The length of the CDR3 is 17 residues. The germline gives CDR1 SGDLS, CDR2 YYNGEE. V lost 0 bases and J 3 bases, leaving 18 bases between the germline ends. RNA transcripts yielded amplified TCR beta CDR3 regions. Investigators did first-round RT-PCR with HTBI primers, then second-round multiplex PCR. TCRdb re-called the multiplex PCR reads through MiXCR, storing one row per CDR3 protein. The sample has approximately 700,000 distinct CDR3 sequences, about 41% seen once.

This rearrangement joins TRBV9 to TRBJ2-5, with D uncertain. The receptor's source is an adult man with Graves' ophthalmopathy. Sample: peripheral blood. The CDR3 is CASSVEIGIGAEETQYF. The CDR3 nucleotides read TGTGCCAGCAGCGTAGAGATAGGGATCGGTGCTGAAGAGACCCAGTACTTC.